These 29 T cell receptor beta chains came from one sample sequenced in a study of shared clonotypes between healthy human individuals. Libraries were prepared by immunoSEQ multiplex PCR; TCRdb keeps only in-frame clonotypes and omits some of them. The profile shows 190,000 or so clones, approximately 62% of them singletons. Sequenced: memory CD4+ T cells sorted from blood. The subset is: CD45RA-negative fraction. These receptors all stem from a man aged 25 to 40 in good health.

The gene calls are TRBV5-1 and TRBJ2-7; weak D call: TRBD1 (5 bases). The CDR3 totals 18 residues. CDR1 is SGHRS and CDR2 is YFSETQ in the germline V gene. V lost 4 bases and J 4 bases, leaving 27 bases between the germline ends. CDR3: CASSLRRQTTTTVYEQYF. The CDR3 region has the DNA TGCGCCAGCAGCCTAAGAAGACAGACCACTACCACAGTTTACGAGCAGTACTTC.

The DNA of the CDR3 is TGCGCCAGCAGCGTGGGACTGTCGCCGTTCTTC. It translates to CASSVGLSPFF. The V gene is TRBV10-2, the J gene TRBJ2-1; D perhaps matches TRBD2 (6 bases). Trimming took 6 bases from V and 15 from J, leaving 15 bases between them. Germline lookup yields CDR1 WSHSY and CDR2 SAAADI. The CDR3 sequence is 11 residues long.

V and J are TRBV11-2 and TRBJ2-3; 9 positions match TRBD1. Per the germline V gene, CDR1 is SGHAT and CDR2 is FQNNGV. With 5 bases clipped from V and 7 bases from J, the junction kept 13 bases outside the gene matches. CDR3 length: 16 residues. The CDR3 sequence is CASSASGDRVTYTQYF. The DNA for the CDR3 is TGTGCCAGCAGCGCTTCGGGGGACAGGGTTACATATACGCAGTATTTT.

The chain carries TRBV28 and TRBJ1-2, with D unclear. CDR3 size: 14 residues. The V gene lost 5 bases and the J gene lost 10 bases, with 20 bases spanning the gap. Germline V CDR1 and CDR2: MDHEN, SYDVKM. Here the CDR3 reads CASSQRLGLSDYTF. As DNA, the CDR3 is TGTGCCAGCAGTCAAAGACTCGGGCTCTCGGACTACACCTTC.

This clone has only one observation. The chain recombines TRBV5-6 with TRBJ2-5, with 7 bases identical to TRBD1. With 3 bases clipped from V and 2 bases from J, the junction kept 4 bases outside the gene matches. This CDR3 has 14 amino acids. CDR1 is SGHDT, CDR2 YYEEEE, per germline. CDR3 sequence reads: CASSSWDSQETQYF. The CDR3, as DNA: TGTGCCAGCAGCTCATGGGACAGTCAAGAGACCCAGTACTTC.

CDR3 region: CASSGPSSGRAWEETQYF. DNA for the CDR3: TGTGCCAGCAGTGGCCCCTCTAGCGGGAGGGCCTGGGAAGAGACCCAGTACTTC. This sequence joins TRBV2 and TRBJ2-5; the match to TRBD2 covers 12 bases. CDR3 length: 18 residues. Germline V gene sequence: CDR1 SNHLY, CDR2 FYNNEI. Trimming removed 4 bases from V and 3 bases from J; junction bases left unmatched: 12.

The V call is TRBV9, the J call TRBJ2-1, with 9 bases aligning to TRBD2. Unmatched junction bases numbered 7, after V lost 2 bases and J lost 4 bases. Germline V CDR1 and CDR2: SGDLS, YYNGEE. This CDR3 has 16 amino acids. As DNA, the CDR3 is TGTGCCAGCAGCGTCTCGAGCGGGAGGTTTTACAATGAGCAGTTCTTC. It translates to CASSVSSGRFYNEQFF.

This chain links TRBV11-2 with TRBJ2-1; 8 bases are a match to TRBD2. The CDR3 loop spans 14 amino acids. With V trimmed by 5 bases and J by 6 bases, 6 bases remained unmatched. Looked up from germline, CDR1 is SGHAT and CDR2 is FQNNGV. CDR3 nucleotides: TGTGCCAGCAGCCTAGCGGGTAATCGCAATGAGCAGTTCTTC. Translating it yields CASSLAGNRNEQFF. Drawing the rest from reference TRBV11-2 and TRBJ2-1, the complete variable domain is EAGVAQSPRYKIIEKRQSVAFWCNPISGHATLYWYQQILGQGPKLLIQFQNNGVVDDSQLPKDRFSAERLKGVDSTLKIQPAKLEDSAVYLCASSLAGNRNEQFFGPGTRLTVL.

V and J are TRBV28 and TRBJ2-6, with TRBD2 as a possible D gene (5 bases). The ends were cut back, 10 bases at V and 0 bases at J, with 19 bases in the middle. The CDR3 has 17 residues. Germline V gene data show CDR1 as MDHEN and CDR2 as SYDVKM. CDR3 DNA sequence: TGTGCCACCCACGGACGGAGGCTAAACTCTGGGGCCAACGTCCTGACTTTC. This gives the protein CATHGRRLNSGANVLTF.

The V gene is TRBV10-1, the J gene TRBJ2-3; D not resolved. Trimming left V 4 bases short and J 4 bases short, with 9 bases between. The CDR3 has 13 residues. Germline V gene sequence: CDR1 WNHNN, CDR2 SYGVQD (reference sequence). Here the CDR3 DNA reads TGCGCCAGCAGTGGTCCCGGGTCAGATACGCAGTATTTT. Protein: CASSGPGSDTQYF.

This rearrangement joins TRBV5-4 to TRBJ2-1; D may be TRBD2 (6 bases). V was clipped by 1 base and J by 10 bases, with 9 bases between them. CDR3 length equals 12 residues. Germline values: CDR1 SGHNT, CDR2 YYREEE (reference sequence). The CDR3, as DNA: TGTGCCAGCAGCTTGTACGGGAGCGAGCAGTTCTTC. It translates to CASSLYGSEQFF. Combining the CDR3 with reference TRBV5-4 and TRBJ2-1 gives the whole variable domain ETGVTQSPTHLIKTRGQQVTLRCSSQSGHNTVSWYQQALGQGPQFIFQYYREEENGRGNFPPRFSGLQFPNYSSELNVNALELDDSALYLCASSLYGSEQFFGPGTRLTVL.

The chain carries TRBV28 and TRBJ1-2; D is perhaps TRBD1 (5 bases). V lost 6 bases to trimming and J lost 5 bases, with 16 bases between them. Germline V CDR1 and CDR2: MDHEN, SYDVKM. This CDR3 spans 14 amino acids. The CDR3 coding sequence is TGTGCCAGCAGGGGTTTGGCAGGGAGGTATGGCTACACCTTC. This codes for CASRGLAGRYGYTF.

This clone was observed a few times. The rearrangement uses TRBV27 and TRBJ1-4; the match to TRBD1 covers 11 bases. The ends lost 5 bases at V and 3 bases at J; junction bases unmatched: 8. Per the germline V gene, CDR1 is MNHEY and CDR2 is SMNVEV (reference sequence). The CDR3 extends over 17 amino acids. The CDR3 nucleotides read TGTGCCAGCAGTCGGACAGGGGGCAGATCGGCTAATGAAAAACTGTTTTTT. It yields the protein CASSRTGGRSANEKLFF. The full variable domain, with the rest looked up from reference TRBV27 and TRBJ1-4, is EAQVTQNPRYLITVTGKKLTVTCSQNMNHEYMSWYRQDPGLGLRQIYYSMNVEVTDKGDVPEGYKVSRKEKRNFPLILESPSPNQTSLYFCASSRTGGRSANEKLFFGSGTQLSVL.

This chain links TRBV7-9 with TRBJ2-3; TRBD1 agrees at 9 bases. The CDR3 is made up of 16 amino acids. After removal of 5 bases from V and 2 bases from J, the junction contained 8 bases not matched to a gene. Germline V gene lookup returns CDR1 SEHNR and CDR2 FQNEAQ (reference sequence). The CDR3 here is CASSQPTGGYTDTQYF. The CDR3 coding sequence is TGTGCCAGCAGCCAACCGACAGGGGGATACACAGATACGCAGTATTTT.

This clone was counted only a few times. Since a much larger clone is just one base distant, this may be a read error. J is TRBJ2-3 and V is TRBV5-1; D gene ambiguous. Germline CDR1 and CDR2: SGHRS and YFSETQ. V lost 4 bases and J 0 bases, leaving 0 bases between the germline ends. The CDR3 runs to 11 residues. The CDR3 bases are TGCGCCAGCAGCAGCACAGATACGCAGTATTTT. It translates to CASSSTDTQYF.

Concerning this clone itself: Other DNA sequences in this sample translate to the same CDR3. The V gene is TRBV5-1, the J gene TRBJ2-7, with D unresolved. Per the germline V gene, CDR1 is SGHRS and CDR2 is YFSETQ. Trimming left V 1 base short and J 3 bases short, with 8 bases between. CDR3 size: 13 residues. The CDR3 spells CASSLQVGYEQYF. CDR3 coding DNA: TGCGCCAGCAGCTTGCAGGTCGGCTACGAGCAGTACTTC. Complete variable domain (other parts from reference TRBV5-1 and TRBJ2-7): KAGVTQTPRYLIKTRGQQVTLSCSPISGHRSVSWYQQTPGQGLQFLFEYFSETQRNKGNFPGRFSGRQFSNSRSEMNVSTLELGDSALYLCASSLQVGYEQYFGPGTRLTVT.

Turning to this clone: One junction end does not reproduce the germline sequence, and a read error may be involved. This CDR3 is also generated by other DNA sequences in the sample. This chain joins TRBV7-2 and TRBJ2-1; D may be TRBD1 (6 bases). Germline V gives CDR1 SGHTA, CDR2 FQGNSA. The CDR3 totals 14 residues. CDR3 DNA: TGCGCCAGCAGCCATCAATCCGCGAGGGGGAAGCAGTTCTTC. Translating gives CASSHQSARGKQFF.

This clone was seen more than once but under ten times. CDR3 bases: TGTGCCAGCTCCTCCGGTAAGGGGGCTTACGAGCAGTACTTC. Residues: CASSSGKGAYEQYF. The genes are TRBV6-6 and TRBJ2-7, with 7 bases aligning to TRBD1. The CDR3 consists of 14 residues. The V gene's germline CDR1 is MNHNY and CDR2 SVGAGI (reference sequence). With 8 bases clipped from V and 4 bases from J, the junction kept 11 bases outside the gene matches.

J is TRBJ1-2 and V is TRBV19; 7 nucleotides line up with TRBD1. CDR1 is LNHDA, CDR2 SQIVND, per germline (reference sequence). The V segment lost 6 bases and the J segment 0 bases; nucleotides outside the gene matches: 7. The CDR3 is made up of 15 amino acids. For the CDR3, the DNA is TGTGCCAGTAGCCCCGGGACAGCATCTAACTATGGCTACACCTTC. Encoded protein: CASSPGTASNYGYTF. Full variable domain (missing parts from reference TRBV19 and TRBJ1-2): DGGITQSPKYLFRKEGQNVTLSCEQNLNHDAMYWYRQDPGQGLRLIYYSQIVNDFQKGDIAEGYSVSREKKESFPLTVTSAQKNPTAFYLCASSPGTASNYGYTFGSGTRLTVV.

This chain uses TRBV2 with TRBJ2-7, with D possibly TRBD1 on 6 matching bases. CDR1 SNHLY and CDR2 FYNNEI come from the germline V gene. V was shortened by 6 bases and J by 4 bases, with 13 bases between the two germline ends. This CDR3 has 13 residues. DNA of the CDR3: TGTGCCAGCAGCACTGACAGGCTGTACGAGCAGTACTTC. Translating gives CASSTDRLYEQYF.

A remark on this clone: Distinct nucleotide sequences in the sample also encode this CDR3. The rearrangement links TRBV18 to TRBJ2-6; the D is unclear. Trimming shortened V by 3 bases and J by 0 bases, and 0 bases separated the two germline ends. There are 13 residues in the CDR3. Germline assignment: CDR1 KGHSH and CDR2 LQKENI. The CDR3 loop reads CASSPSGANVLTF. The CDR3 region has the DNA TGTGCCAGCTCACCCTCTGGGGCCAACGTCCTGACTTTC.

The J gene is TRBJ2-3, the V gene TRBV2; D possibly corresponds to TRBD2 (5 bases). V was shortened by 5 bases and J by 3 bases, with 12 bases between the two germline ends. The CDR3 loop spans 14 amino acids. Germline CDR1 reads SNHLY; CDR2 reads FYNNEI. The CDR3 region is CASSSGIRTDTQYF. CDR3 nucleotides: TGTGCCAGCAGTAGCGGAATCCGGACAGATACGCAGTATTTT.

This clone has more than one count but fewer than ten. The CDR3 nucleotides read TGTGCCAGCAGCCAACCCCCACGGCTAGCGGGGAACAATGAGCAGTTCTTC. Its translation is CASSQPPRLAGNNEQFF. The chain carries TRBV7-9 and TRBJ2-1, with 9 bases that match TRBD2. V trimming: 5 bases; J trimming: 5 bases; junction bases outside the gene matches: 13. CDR1 and CDR2 (germline): SEHNR, FQNEAQ (reference sequence). This CDR3 contains 17 residues.

This clone was picked up one time. This chain connects TRBV6-5 to TRBJ2-7; possibly TRBD1 or TRBD2 for D (7 bases each). The length of the CDR3 is 14 residues. The germline V gene encodes CDR1 MNHEY and CDR2 SVGAGI. Trimming removed 10 bases from V and 2 bases from J, with 18 bases in between. CDR3: CATNRQGGPYEQYF. In nucleotides, the CDR3 is TGTGCCACCAATCGACAGGGAGGGCCCTACGAGCAGTACTTC.

The chain has TRBV10-2 and TRBJ2-2; D gene uncertain. This CDR3 is 15 amino acids long. Germline V CDR1 and CDR2: WSHSY, SAAADI. Trimming stripped 7 bases from V and 1 base from J, with 13 bases between. The DNA for the CDR3 is TGCGCCAGCATAAGTCGGAGTCTGAACACCGGGGAGCTGTTTTTT. Its protein is CASISRSLNTGELFF.

As for this clone: The identical CDR3 is also encoded by other nucleotide sequences in the sample. The J gene is TRBJ1-1, the V gene TRBV19; D is uncertain. Germline V gene data show CDR1 as LNHDA and CDR2 as SQIVND (reference sequence). Trimming removed 2 bases from V and 3 bases from J, with 7 bases in between. CDR3 length: 13 amino acids. CDR3 residues: CASSIRGYTEAFF. CDR3 DNA sequence: TGTGCCAGTAGTATACGGGGATACACTGAAGCTTTCTTT.

This clone occurred a few times. The chain joins TRBV5-6 to TRBJ2-5; 7 positions match TRBD1. With 0 bases clipped from V and 5 bases from J, the junction kept 7 bases outside the gene matches. Per germline, CDR1 SGHDT and CDR2 YYEEEE. This CDR3 has 15 amino acids. DNA of the CDR3: TGTGCCAGCAGCTTGGTGGCAGGGGGTTCTGAGACCCAGTACTTC. Its translation: CASSLVAGGSETQYF.

This chain joins TRBV29-1 and TRBJ1-5, with TRBD1 matching over 10 bases. This CDR3 spans 18 amino acids. Trimming cost V 1 base and J 7 bases; bases outside gene matches: 16. The germline V gene encodes CDR1 SQVTM and CDR2 ANQGSEA. The chain's CDR3 is CSVEGRNTTGGAGQPQHF. The CDR3 region has the DNA TGCAGCGTTGAAGGTCGAAATACGACAGGGGGCGCCGGGCAGCCCCAGCATTTT.

The chain uses TRBV7-2 and TRBJ1-5; D is unresolved. V was cut by 5 bases and J by 2 bases, with 10 bases left in between. Germline V CDR1 and CDR2: SGHTA, FQGNSA. CDR3 length: 14 residues. The DNA of the CDR3 is TGTGCCAGCAGCCCCGGTTCACGCAATCAGCCCCAGCATTTT. This sequence encodes CASSPGSRNQPQHF.